The 2 T cell receptor beta chains in this list originate from one sample, sequenced in a study of cytomegalovirus exposure and HLA in healthy donors. The PCR used 60 Vbeta and 13 Jbeta primers. Data came from immunoSEQ multiplex PCR; TCRdb stores just in-frame clones and leaves some out. The sample holds 95,000 to 150,000 clones, less than 20% seen once. Sequencing was performed on PBMCs. Receptor source: a woman under 30 in good health and CMV-seronegative.

The chain couples TRBV4-1 to TRBJ1-4; D is ambiguous. The ends were cut back, 0 bases at V and 5 bases at J, with 13 bases in the middle. The CDR3 has 16 residues. Germline V gene lookup returns CDR1 MGHRA and CDR2 YSYEKL. CDR3 coding DNA: TGCGCCAGCAGCCAAGAGAGCGGACTGCAGAATGAAAAACTGTTTTTT. This encodes CASSQESGLQNEKLFF.

The CDR3 DNA is TGTGCCAGCAGCTCCATACGCGGGGGAGGGCAGTTCTTC. Residues: CASSSIRGGGQFF. J is TRBJ2-1 and V is TRBV6-4; 7 bases line up with TRBD2. This CDR3 is 13 amino acids long. The junction had 11 bases not matched to a gene; V was cut back by 6 bases and J by 12 bases. The germline gives CDR1 MRHNA, CDR2 SNTAGT.